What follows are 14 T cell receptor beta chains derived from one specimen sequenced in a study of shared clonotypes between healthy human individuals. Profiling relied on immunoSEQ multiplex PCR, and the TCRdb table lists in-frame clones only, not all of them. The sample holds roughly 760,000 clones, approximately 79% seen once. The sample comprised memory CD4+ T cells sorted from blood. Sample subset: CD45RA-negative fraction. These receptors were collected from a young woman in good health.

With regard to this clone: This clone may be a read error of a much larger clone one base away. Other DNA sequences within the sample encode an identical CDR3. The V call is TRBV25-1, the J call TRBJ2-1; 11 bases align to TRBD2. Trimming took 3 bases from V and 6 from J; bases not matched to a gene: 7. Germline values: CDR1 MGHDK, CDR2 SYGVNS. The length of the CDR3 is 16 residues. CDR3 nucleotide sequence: TGTGCCAGCAGTGATGCCACTAGCGGGAGACTCAATGAGCAGTTCTTC. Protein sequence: CASSDATSGRLNEQFF.

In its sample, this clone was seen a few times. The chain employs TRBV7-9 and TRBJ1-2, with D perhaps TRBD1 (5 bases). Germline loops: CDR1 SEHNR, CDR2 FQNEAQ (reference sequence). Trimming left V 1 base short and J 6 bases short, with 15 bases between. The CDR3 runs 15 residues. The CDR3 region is CASSLGHSGLDGYTF. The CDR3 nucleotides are TGTGCCAGCAGCTTAGGGCACTCGGGACTTGATGGCTACACCTTC.

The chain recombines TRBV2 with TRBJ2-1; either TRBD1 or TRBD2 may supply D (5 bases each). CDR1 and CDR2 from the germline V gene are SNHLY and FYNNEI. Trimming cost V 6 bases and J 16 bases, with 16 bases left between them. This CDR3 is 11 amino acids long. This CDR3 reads CASRGLGGVFF. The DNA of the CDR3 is TGTGCCAGCAGAGGCCTTGGGGGAGTTTTCTTC.

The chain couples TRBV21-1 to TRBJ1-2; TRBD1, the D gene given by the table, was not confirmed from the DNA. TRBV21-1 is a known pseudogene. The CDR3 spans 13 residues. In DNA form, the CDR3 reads TGTGCCAGCAGCACGACCGGGACAAGAGGCTACACCTTC. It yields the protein CASSTTGTRGYTF.

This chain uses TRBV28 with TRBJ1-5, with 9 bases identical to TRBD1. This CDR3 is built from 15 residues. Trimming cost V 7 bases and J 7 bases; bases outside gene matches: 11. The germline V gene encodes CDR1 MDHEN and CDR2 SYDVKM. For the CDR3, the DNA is TGTGCCAGCACCCCGGGACAGGGATATTTGCAGCCCCAGCATTTT. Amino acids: CASTPGQGYLQPQHF.

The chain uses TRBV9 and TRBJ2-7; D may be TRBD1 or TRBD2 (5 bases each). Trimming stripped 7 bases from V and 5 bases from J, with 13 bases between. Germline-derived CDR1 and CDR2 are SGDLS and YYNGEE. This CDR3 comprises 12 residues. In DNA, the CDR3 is TGTGCCAGCGGGGGATTAGGTCACGAGCAGTACTTC. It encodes CASGGLGHEQYF.

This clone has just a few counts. The CDR3 protein is CASSPRSPSGRGEQYF. In DNA, the CDR3 is TGTGCCAGCAGCCCCCGGAGCCCTAGCGGGAGGGGCGAGCAGTACTTC. The chain employs TRBV7-6 and TRBJ2-7, with TRBD2 matching over 12 bases. The CDR3 spans 16 residues. Trimming removed 5 bases from V and 6 bases from J; junction bases left unmatched: 11. In germline, CDR1 is SGHVS, CDR2 FNYEAQ.

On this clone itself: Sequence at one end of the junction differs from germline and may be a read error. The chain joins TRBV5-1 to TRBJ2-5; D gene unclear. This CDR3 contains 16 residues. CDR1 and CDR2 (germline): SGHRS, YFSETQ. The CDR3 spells CASTLNYNGGQETQYF. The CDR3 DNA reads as TGCGCCAGCACCTTGAACTACAACGGCGGACAAGAGACCCAGTACTTC.

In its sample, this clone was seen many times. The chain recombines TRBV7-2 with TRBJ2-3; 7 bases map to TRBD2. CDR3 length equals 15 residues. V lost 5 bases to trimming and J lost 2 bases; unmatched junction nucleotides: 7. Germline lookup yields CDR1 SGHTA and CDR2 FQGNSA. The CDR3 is CASSGMGGNTDTQYF. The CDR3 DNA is TGTGCCAGCAGCGGTATGGGGGGGAACACAGATACGCAGTATTTT.

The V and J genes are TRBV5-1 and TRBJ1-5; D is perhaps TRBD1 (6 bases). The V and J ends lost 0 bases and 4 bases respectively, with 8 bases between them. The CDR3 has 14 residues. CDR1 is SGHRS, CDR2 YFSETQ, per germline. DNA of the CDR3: TGCGCCAGCAGCTTGGAGGGGGGAAATCAGCCCCAGCATTTT. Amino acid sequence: CASSLEGGNQPQHF.

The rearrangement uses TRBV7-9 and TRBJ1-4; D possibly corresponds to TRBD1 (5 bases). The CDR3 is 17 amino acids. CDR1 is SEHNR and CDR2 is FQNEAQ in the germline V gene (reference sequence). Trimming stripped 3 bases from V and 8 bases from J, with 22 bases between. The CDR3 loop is CASSLGVGARASEKLFF. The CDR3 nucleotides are TGTGCCAGCAGCTTGGGGGTTGGTGCGAGGGCGTCAGAAAAACTGTTTTTT.

The CDR3 sequence is CASSSFQETQYF. In nucleotides, the CDR3 is TGTGCCAGCAGTTCCTTCCAAGAGACCCAGTACTTC. The chain is built from TRBV6-6 and TRBJ2-5; no clear D gene. The CDR3 runs to 12 residues. Germline V gene lookup returns CDR1 MNHNY and CDR2 SVGAGI (reference sequence). Trimming took 4 bases from V and 1 from J, leaving 4 bases between them.

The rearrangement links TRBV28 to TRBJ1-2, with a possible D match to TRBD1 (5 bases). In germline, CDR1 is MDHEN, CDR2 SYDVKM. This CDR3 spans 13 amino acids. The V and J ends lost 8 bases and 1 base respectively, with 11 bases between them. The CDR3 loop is CASVGQGNYGYTF. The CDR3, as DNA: TGTGCCAGCGTGGGGCAGGGTAACTATGGCTACACCTTC.

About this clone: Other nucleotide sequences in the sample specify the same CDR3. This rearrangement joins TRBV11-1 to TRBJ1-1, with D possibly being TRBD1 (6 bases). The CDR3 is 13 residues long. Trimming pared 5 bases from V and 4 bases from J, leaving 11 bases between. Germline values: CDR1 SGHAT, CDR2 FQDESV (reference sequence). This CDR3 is CASSRRGGTEAFF. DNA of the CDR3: TGTGCCAGCAGCCGACGAGGGGGCACTGAAGCTTTCTTT.